Presented here are 30 T cell receptor beta chains from one specimen sequenced in a study of T cell repertoires in cytomegalovirus infection. TCRdb re-analysed the reads in MiXCR, keeping a single row per CDR3 protein. The repertoire holds fewer than 130,000 distinct CDR3 sequences, with roughly 40% as singletons. These TCRs' antigens remain unknown. The sequenced sample was CD8+ T cells from cultured PBMCs, obtained from culture after CMV antigen stimulation. The receptors derive from a human donor in good health (CMV status not recorded). Some clones in this sample may be carry-over from other donors' samples.

V and J are TRBV5-1 and TRBJ1-4; D perhaps matches TRBD1 (5 bases). V was clipped by 0 bases and J by 8 bases, with 14 bases between them. The CDR3 runs to 15 residues. The germline V gene has CDR1 SGHRS and CDR2 YFSETQ. In DNA, the CDR3 is TGCGCCAGCAGCTTGGATGGCAGGGTGGAGGAAAAACTGTTTTTT. This translates into CASSLDGRVEEKLFF.

This clonotype was observed a handful of times. The chain has TRBV10-3 and TRBJ1-1, with D possibly being TRBD1 (6 bases). The CDR3 spans 13 residues. Germline assignment: CDR1 ENHRY and CDR2 SYGVKD. V gave up 7 bases and J gave up 1 base, with 10 bases separating them. As DNA, the CDR3 is TGTGCCATCAATCCGACAGGGAACACTGAAGCTTTCTTT. Protein: CAINPTGNTEAFF.

This clonotype was seen at least ten times. The chain couples TRBV18 to TRBJ1-1; perhaps TRBD1 as D (5 bases). V gave up 3 bases and J gave up 5 bases, with 19 bases separating them. Germline V gene lookup returns CDR1 KGHSH and CDR2 LQKENI. This CDR3 spans 16 amino acids. CDR3 amino acids: CASSPGAQGRKTEAFF. Here the CDR3 DNA reads TGTGCCAGCTCACCGGGCGCCCAGGGTAGAAAAACTGAAGCTTTCTTT.

This rearrangement joins TRBV11-2 to TRBJ1-1; D is unresolved. With 4 bases removed from V and 1 base from J, the gap between germline ends came to 19 bases. Germline loops: CDR1 SGHAT, CDR2 FQNNGV. The length of the CDR3 is 17 residues. The CDR3, as DNA: TGTGCCAGCAGCTCCCTCCACGCCTACAGAACGAACACTGAAGCTTTCTTT. It yields the protein CASSSLHAYRTNTEAFF.

This chain connects TRBV6-1 to TRBJ2-7; D gene ambiguous. The V gene's germline CDR1 is MNHNS and CDR2 SASEGT. The CDR3 runs 13 residues. With 3 bases removed from V and 0 bases from J, the gap between germline ends came to 6 bases. DNA of the CDR3: TGTGCCAGCAGTGAGTTTAACTCCTACGAGCAGTACGTC. As protein: CASSEFNSYEQYV.

As concerns this clonotype: It may be a read error: a sequence one base away is much more abundant. This chain connects TRBV19 to TRBJ1-6; D is possibly TRBD1 (6 bases). The CDR3 has 15 residues. V was cut by 7 bases and J by 6 bases, with 16 bases left in between. Per germline, CDR1 LNHDA and CDR2 SQIVND (reference sequence). CDR3 sequence: CASTLGDIINSPLHF. CDR3 bases: TGTGCCAGTACCCTGGGGGACATCATTAATTCACCCCTCCACTTT.

This clonotype was counted ten times or more. The chain couples TRBV5-4 to TRBJ2-2; perhaps TRBD1 as D (5 bases). The V and J ends lost 2 bases and 7 bases respectively, with 15 bases between them. Per the germline V gene, CDR1 is SGHNT and CDR2 is YYREEE (reference sequence). This CDR3 is 15 amino acids long. In DNA, the CDR3 is TGTGCCAGCAGCTTACGCAGGGTGGGTCGCGGGGAGCTGTTTTTT. Translation: CASSLRRVGRGELFF.

The chain uses TRBV4-2 and TRBJ1-2, with unresolved D. Trimming cost V 5 bases and J 3 bases, with 10 bases left between them. Germline assignment: CDR1 LGHNA and CDR2 YNFKEQ. The length of the CDR3 is 13 residues. CDR3 loop: CASSSRGYYGYTF. CDR3 in DNA: TGTGCCAGCAGCTCACGCGGGTACTATGGCTACACCTTC.

V is TRBV12-3 or TRBV12-4 and J is TRBJ2-5; D not resolved. The CDR3 length is 14 residues. Trimming stripped 3 bases from V and 4 bases from J, with 12 bases between. CDR3 bases: TGTGCCAGCAGTTTCTTGATCCAAGTAGAGACCCAGTACTTC. This sequence encodes CASSFLIQVETQYF.

J is TRBJ1-2 and V is TRBV7-6; possibly TRBD1 for D (5 bases). Trimming stripped 3 bases from V and 4 bases from J, with 9 bases between. This CDR3 comprises 13 residues. Germline V gives CDR1 SGHVS, CDR2 FNYEAQ. The CDR3 DNA reads as TGTGCCAGCAGCTTTCGGGGGTTCTATGGCTACACCTTC. Translated: CASSFRGFYGYTF.

This clonotype was recorded many times. The chain is built from TRBV6-5 and TRBJ1-4; D gene ambiguous. V was trimmed by 6 bases and J by 8 bases, leaving 28 bases between them. The CDR3 runs 18 residues. Germline CDR1 and CDR2: MNHEY and SVGAGI. CDR3 coding DNA: TGTGCCAGCAGCCCCTGGGCCCCTGGCCCTGCAACTTCGGAAAAACTGTTTTTT. Amino acid sequence: CASSPWAPGPATSEKLFF.

The count of this clonotype is one. V usage is TRBV12-3 or TRBV12-4 and J usage is TRBJ1-1, with TRBD1 matching over 7 bases. The V gene end was trimmed by 6 bases and the J gene end by 7 bases; junction bases not matched to a gene: 5. This CDR3 contains 12 residues. The CDR3 bases are TGTGCCAGCAGCCAAACAGGGGTTGAAGCTTTCTTT. Residues: CASSQTGVEAFF.

V usage is TRBV27 and J usage is TRBJ2-7; D uncertain. Deletions cut 1 base from V and 3 bases from J, with 16 bases between. The CDR3 runs 16 residues. Germline values: CDR1 MNHEY, CDR2 SMNVEV (reference sequence). The CDR3 DNA reads TGTGCCAGCAGTTTATTGATTAGCAATGTTAACTACGAGCAGTACTTC. Translation gives CASSLLISNVNYEQYF.

This clonotype came up a few times. The V and J genes are TRBV7-2 and TRBJ2-7; 7 nucleotides align to TRBD2. CDR3 size: 15 residues. The trim removed 5 bases at V and 6 bases at J, leaving 13 bases unmatched. Per the germline V gene, CDR1 is SGHTA and CDR2 is FQGNSA. CDR3 protein: CASSLRLAPFLEQYF. Here the CDR3 DNA reads TGTGCCAGCAGCCTCCGACTAGCACCGTTTCTCGAGCAGTACTTC.

The rearrangement links TRBV4-1 to TRBJ1-1, with 8 bases that match TRBD1. Germline-derived CDR1 and CDR2 are MGHRA and YSYEKL. V dropped 3 bases and J dropped 5; count of bases not matched to a gene: 8. The CDR3 spans 15 residues. The CDR3 sequence is CASSHYGQGKTEAFF. The CDR3 DNA reads as TGCGCCAGCAGCCACTATGGACAGGGCAAAACTGAAGCTTTCTTT.

This chain links TRBV2 with TRBJ2-2; TRBD2 matches at 11 bases. V was pared by 5 bases and J by 1 base, with 18 bases of the junction left unmatched. This CDR3 has 21 residues. CDR1 is SNHLY and CDR2 is FYNNEI in the germline V gene. The CDR3 region is CASSTRNPLAGGTLNTGELFF. As DNA, the CDR3 is TGTGCCAGCAGTACCCGGAACCCCCTAGCGGGGGGAACCTTGAACACCGGGGAGCTGTTTTTT.

The chain couples TRBV27 to TRBJ2-7; D remains ambiguous. Per the germline V gene, CDR1 is MNHEY and CDR2 is SMNVEV (reference sequence). The CDR3 has 12 residues. The V end was cut by 10 bases, the J end by 0 bases, with 10 bases between. The CDR3 region is CATRDNSYEQYF. The DNA for the CDR3 is TGTGCCACCCGCGACAACTCCTACGAGCAGTACTTC.

The chain recombines TRBV27 with TRBJ1-1, with no clear D. Between the trimmed V and J ends, which lost 3 bases and 6 bases, there was a span of 11 bases. Looked up from germline, CDR1 is MNHEY and CDR2 is SMNVEV (reference sequence). The CDR3 runs 13 residues. CDR3 sequence reads: CASSLGIASEAFF. The CDR3 bases are TGTGCCAGCAGTTTGGGTATAGCGTCTGAAGCTTTCTTT.

This clonotype was observed a handful of times. V usage is TRBV12-3 or TRBV12-4 and J usage is TRBJ1-1, with D possibly TRBD1 on 5 matching bases. Trimming removed 4 bases at V and 4 bases at J, with 10 bases between. The CDR3 loop spans 13 amino acids. Here the CDR3 reads CASSYGGITEAFF. The CDR3, as DNA: TGTGCCAGCAGTTACGGGGGTATCACTGAAGCTTTCTTT.

In this sample, this clonotype turned up a few times. The CDR3 nucleotides read TGTGCCAGCAGCTCTTCCCACTACTACAGGGTCGAGCAGTACTTC. It specifies CASSSSHYYRVEQYF. The chain combines TRBV11-2 with TRBJ2-7, with TRBD1 as a possible D gene (6 bases). Germline V gene data show CDR1 as SGHAT and CDR2 as FQNNGV. This CDR3 has 15 amino acids. Trimming pared 4 bases from V and 6 bases from J, leaving 19 bases between.

The CDR3 nucleotides are TGTGCCAGCAGCCAAGACGGGGGGGCCGAAGATACGCAGTATTTT. It codes for CASSQDGGAEDTQYF. The rearrangement uses TRBV14 and TRBJ2-3; TRBD2 matches at 8 bases. V lost 0 bases, J lost 5 bases, and 4 bases stayed unmatched. The CDR3 is made up of 15 amino acids. Germline V gene data show CDR1 as SGHDN and CDR2 as FVKESK.

This clonotype appeared many times. The chain carries TRBV7-9 and TRBJ2-7; no firm D call. Germline V lookup: CDR1 SEHNR, CDR2 FQNEAQ (reference sequence). The CDR3 has 15 residues. V lost 4 bases to trimming and J lost 0 bases, with 13 bases between them. The CDR3, as DNA: TGTGCCAGCAGCTCCCTCCAGTATAGCTCCTACGAGCAGTACTTC. Its translation: CASSSLQYSSYEQYF.

Only a few counts were recorded for this clonotype. The chain combines TRBV12-3 or TRBV12-4 with TRBJ2-3, with unresolved D. The CDR3 covers 14 residues. The V end was cut by 1 base, the J end by 2 bases, with 7 bases between. The chain's CDR3 is CASSLGRTTDTQYF. Here the CDR3 DNA reads TGTGCCAGCAGTTTAGGCAGAACCACAGATACGCAGTATTTT.

A few counts support this clonotype. The gene calls are TRBV28 and TRBJ1-5; D ambiguous. Germline lookup yields CDR1 MDHEN and CDR2 SYDVKM. CDR3 length: 15 residues. V was pared by 6 bases and J by 5 bases, with 17 bases between. DNA for the CDR3: TGTGCCAGCAGAGCGGACCCTATGGGGTATCAGCCCCAGCATTTT. Protein: CASRADPMGYQPQHF.

V and J are TRBV10-3 and TRBJ2-3; TRBD1 agrees at 9 bases. The CDR3 sequence is 15 residues long. Germline V CDR1 and CDR2: ENHRY, SYGVKD. V dropped 2 bases and J dropped 3; count of bases not matched to a gene: 3. The CDR3 is CAISETGGRTDTQYF. As DNA, the CDR3 is TGTGCCATCAGTGAGACAGGGGGCCGGACAGATACGCAGTATTTT.

The table lists this clonotype with many counts. The chain recombines TRBV7-2 with TRBJ2-3, with 7 bases matching TRBD2. The CDR3 loop spans 14 amino acids. The J segment lost 6 bases and the V segment lost 6 bases, leaving 9 bases of the junction unmatched. Per germline, CDR1 SGHTA and CDR2 FQGNSA. The CDR3 DNA reads as TGTGCCAGCAGTAGTTGGGGGGGTGTGGATACGCAGTATTTT. Translating gives CASSSWGGVDTQYF.

A few counts support this clonotype. The V call is TRBV7-3, the J call TRBJ1-1; 11 bases fit TRBD1. Germline V gene data show CDR1 as SGHTA and CDR2 as FQGTGA. This CDR3 has 18 residues. V gave up 2 bases and J gave up 1 base; unmatched junction bases: 9. The CDR3: CASSLYGTGGGTNTEAFF. The DNA of the CDR3 is TGTGCCAGCAGCTTATATGGGACAGGGGGTGGAACGAACACTGAAGCTTTCTTT.

In this sample, this clonotype turned up many times. This sequence joins TRBV7-2 and TRBJ1-1; D may be TRBD1 (5 bases). The CDR3 totals 15 residues. V dropped 5 bases and J dropped 0 bases, with 13 bases sitting between them. The V gene's germline CDR1 is SGHTA and CDR2 FQGNSA. The CDR3, as DNA: TGTGCCAGCAGCGGCCGGGGCGAAATGAACACTGAAGCTTTCTTT. This codes for CASSGRGEMNTEAFF.

This clonotype was counted ten times or more. CDR3 DNA: TGTGCCACCAGCAACCGGGACAGGGGGAACGAGCAGTACTTC. Amino acids: CATSNRDRGNEQYF. V and J are TRBV15 and TRBJ2-7; 11 nucleotides align to TRBD1. J gave up 5 bases and V 4 bases, and 4 bases lay outside the gene matches. Germline V CDR1 and CDR2: LNHNV, YYDKDF (reference sequence). This CDR3 is built from 14 residues.

The rearrangement links TRBV5-5 to TRBJ1-1; TRBD1 matches at 7 bases. The CDR3 totals 14 residues. Per the germline V gene, CDR1 is SGHKS and CDR2 is YYEKEE (reference sequence). The junction had 3 bases not matched to a gene; V was cut back by 4 bases and J by 0 bases. CDR3 residues: CASSTDRLNTEAFF. CDR3 nucleotides: TGTGCCAGCAGCACGGACAGGTTGAACACTGAAGCTTTCTTT. The entire variable domain, with the rest obtained from reference TRBV5-5 and TRBJ1-1, is as follows: DAGVTQSPTHLIKTRGQQVTLRCSPISGHKSVSWYQQVLGQGPQFIFQYYEKEERGRGNFPDRFSARQFPNYSSELNVNALLLGDSALYLCASSTDRLNTEAFFGQGTRLTVV.